One sample yielded the 32 T cell receptor beta chains listed below, sequenced in a study of blood T cell repertoires in COVID-19. Generated by immunoSEQ multiplex PCR, the TCRdb table keeps only in-frame clones and is missing some. The table lists nearly 200,000 clones, over 80% of them singletons. Specimen: peripheral blood. The receptors originated from a man aged 55 to 70 with COVID-19, enrolled during active disease.

This sequence joins TRBV3-1 (or the pseudogene TRBV3-2) and TRBJ1-5; D unresolved. The germline V gene encodes CDR1 LGHDT and CDR2 YNNKEL (reference sequence). The CDR3 totals 14 residues. V lost 3 bases and J lost 0, with 6 bases in between. CDR3 loop: CASSHDISNQPQHF. For the CDR3, the DNA is TGTGCCAGCAGCCACGACATTAGCAATCAGCCCCAGCATTTT.

The chain joins TRBV28 to TRBJ1-3; 7 bases map to TRBD1. This CDR3 is built from 14 residues. Per the germline V gene, CDR1 is MDHEN and CDR2 is SYDVKM. J lost 8 bases, V lost 6 bases, and 10 bases had no gene match. The CDR3: CASRTTGERDTIYF. The CDR3 bases are TGTGCCAGCAGGACTACAGGGGAGAGGGACACCATATATTTT.

The V call is TRBV11-1, the J call TRBJ2-7, with TRBD1 matching 8 bases. This CDR3 spans 13 amino acids. The germline V gene has CDR1 SGHAT and CDR2 FQDESV (reference sequence). With V trimmed by 5 bases and J by 7 bases, 7 bases remained unmatched. The CDR3 DNA is TGTGCCAGCAGCGTCGGGACAGGCCTTGAGCAGTACTTC. Translation: CASSVGTGLEQYF.

This chain connects TRBV7-8 to TRBJ1-1; 7 bases fit TRBD1. The ends lost 3 bases at V and 5 bases at J; junction bases unmatched: 6. The length of the CDR3 is 14 residues. Germline loops: CDR1 SGHVS, CDR2 FQNEAQ. CDR3 coding DNA: TGTGCCAGCAGCTTGGCAGGGGGACGGACTGAAGCTTTCTTT. This gives the protein CASSLAGGRTEAFF.

On this clone: A junction end diverges from the germline sequence, so it may reflect a read error. The chain employs TRBV5-1 and TRBJ2-4; TRBD2 might be the D (5 bases). The CDR3 totals 14 residues. Germline V gene lookup returns CDR1 SGHRS and CDR2 YFSETQ. The CDR3 DNA is TGCGCCAGCAGAGCAGAACGTAGACTACGGAAGTGGAACTTC. Translated: CASRAERRLRKWNF.

The V call is TRBV15, the J call TRBJ1-3; the D is unclear. Germline CDR1 is LNHNV and CDR2 is YYDKDF (reference sequence). The CDR3 contains 16 residues. Trimming took off 3 bases at V and 2 bases at J, with 14 bases between the two ends. The CDR3 loop reads CATSRPPVAAGNTIYF. As DNA, the CDR3 is TGTGCCACCAGCAGGCCGCCGGTGGCGGCTGGAAACACCATATATTTT.

The chain links TRBV27 to TRBJ2-1; the match to TRBD2 covers 8 bases. The CDR3 is made up of 15 amino acids. The J segment lost 6 bases and the V segment lost 1 base, leaving 5 bases of the junction unmatched. Germline V lookup: CDR1 MNHEY, CDR2 SMNVEV (reference sequence). The CDR3 reads CASSLLAGMLNEQFF. CDR3 sequence (DNA): TGTGCCAGCAGTTTATTAGCGGGAATGCTCAATGAGCAGTTCTTC.

The V call is TRBV2, the J call TRBJ1-2; D might be TRBD1 (6 bases). The CDR3 spans 12 residues. The germline V and J ends were trimmed by 7 bases and 7 bases, with 13 bases remaining between them. The germline V gene encodes CDR1 SNHLY and CDR2 FYNNEI. CDR3 nucleotides: TGTGCCAGCACCCTAGGGGGGGGTGGCTACACCTTC. Protein: CASTLGGGGYTF.

V and J are TRBV5-5 and TRBJ2-3; 8 bases align to TRBD2. This CDR3 has 18 amino acids. V lost 3 bases and J lost 0; bases outside the gene matches: 12. Germline CDR1 and CDR2: SGHKS and YYEKEE (reference sequence). CDR3 coding DNA: TGTGCCAGCAGCTCCGGGACTAGATTTTTCCGTAGCACAGATACGCAGTATTTT. Translating gives CASSSGTRFFRSTDTQYF. The whole variable domain, filled in from reference TRBV5-5 and TRBJ2-3, reads DAGVTQSPTHLIKTRGQQVTLRCSPISGHKSVSWYQQVLGQGPQFIFQYYEKEERGRGNFPDRFSARQFPNYSSELNVNALLLGDSALYLCASSSGTRFFRSTDTQYFGPGTRLTVL.

The V gene is TRBV24-1, the J gene TRBJ2-1, with 7 bases matching TRBD1. This CDR3 contains 16 residues. Trimming took 4 bases from V and 3 from J; bases not matched to a gene: 8. In germline, CDR1 is KGHDR, CDR2 SFDVKD. The CDR3 DNA sequence: TGTGCCACCAGTGACTCCGACAGGGTTGGCTACAATGAGCAGTTCTTC. Amino acids: CATSDSDRVGYNEQFF.

The rearrangement links TRBV18 to TRBJ1-2; D remains ambiguous. Germline V gives CDR1 KGHSH, CDR2 LQKENI. Trimming pared 4 bases from V and 4 bases from J, leaving 19 bases between. The CDR3 has 16 residues. Written as DNA, the CDR3 is TGTGCCAGCTCACTCTCCGGGTCTCGTGAGACCTATGGCTACACCTTC. Encoded protein: CASSLSGSRETYGYTF.

The rearrangement uses TRBV6-1 and TRBJ1-2; 7 nucleotides align to TRBD1. CDR1 is MNHNS and CDR2 is SASEGT in the germline V gene. The trim removed 0 bases at V and 4 bases at J, leaving 2 bases unmatched. This CDR3 spans 14 amino acids. The DNA of the CDR3 is TGTGCCAGCAGTGAAGCGGGACAGAGCTATGGCTACACCTTC. Translated, it gives CASSEAGQSYGYTF.

In this sample, this clone turned up once. Here the CDR3 reads CASSPGQANQPQHF. CDR3 DNA: TGTGCCAGCAGCCCGGGACAGGCCAATCAGCCCCAGCATTTT. The chain links TRBV28 to TRBJ1-5, with TRBD1 matching over 8 bases. Germline values: CDR1 MDHEN, CDR2 SYDVKM. Germline trimming cut 6 bases from V and 3 bases from J; bases unmatched to any gene: 4. This CDR3 comprises 14 residues. Full variable domain (remainder filled in from reference TRBV28 and TRBJ1-5): DVKVTQSSRYLVKRTGEKVFLECVQDMDHENMFWYRQDPGLGLRLIYFSYDVKMKEKGDIPEGYSVSREKKERFSLILESASTNQTSMYLCASSPGQANQPQHFGDGTRLSIL.

The J gene is TRBJ2-3, the V gene TRBV9; 8 nucleotides agree with TRBD2. The CDR3 totals 18 residues. V was pared by 0 bases and J by 6 bases, with 15 bases of the junction left unmatched. CDR1 is SGDLS, CDR2 YYNGEE, per germline. The CDR3 reads CASSVEYGGSGKVDTQYF. As DNA, the CDR3 is TGTGCCAGCAGCGTAGAATACGGAGGTAGCGGGAAGGTTGATACGCAGTATTTT.

The gene calls are TRBV25-1 and TRBJ1-1; TRBD1 matches 9 bases. Germline values: CDR1 MGHDK, CDR2 SYGVNS. This CDR3 has 15 amino acids. Trimming cost V 3 bases and J 5 bases; bases outside gene matches: 7. The CDR3 loop reads CASSDPGTGRTEAFF. CDR3 in DNA: TGTGCCAGCAGTGACCCGGGGACAGGGAGGACTGAAGCTTTCTTT.

The chain combines TRBV30 with TRBJ1-6, with 7 bases that match TRBD1. The trim removed 4 bases at V and 4 bases at J, leaving 10 bases unmatched. This CDR3 spans 16 amino acids. In germline, CDR1 is GTSNPN, CDR2 SVGIG (reference sequence). CDR3 region: CAWKGDGGQYNSPLHF. The CDR3 nucleotides are TGTGCCTGGAAGGGGGACGGGGGACAGTATAATTCACCCCTCCACTTT.

This chain uses TRBV18 with TRBJ1-6; tentatively, D is TRBD1 (6 bases). Per the germline V gene, CDR1 is KGHSH and CDR2 is LQKENI. The ends were cut back, 3 bases at V and 7 bases at J, with 10 bases in the middle. This CDR3 comprises 14 residues. In DNA form, the CDR3 reads TGTGCCAGCTCACCGCGACAGGCCAATTCACCCCTCCACTTT. Its translation: CASSPRQANSPLHF.

The rearrangement links TRBV6-5 to TRBJ2-7; D is perhaps TRBD2 (6 bases). The CDR3 has 15 residues. CDR1 is MNHEY and CDR2 is SVGAGI in the germline V gene. Trimming took off 8 bases at V and 3 bases at J, with 20 bases between the two ends. The CDR3 sequence is CASVSDHRGFYEQYF. The DNA of the CDR3 is TGTGCCAGCGTCTCCGACCACCGGGGGTTCTACGAGCAGTACTTC.

CDR3 nucleotide sequence: TGCGCCAGCAGCTTGCCCTTAGCGGGACCGCATGGGGAGACCCAGTACTTC. As protein: CASSLPLAGPHGETQYF. V is TRBV5-1 and J is TRBJ2-5; TRBD2 agrees at 8 bases. Looked up from germline, CDR1 is SGHRS and CDR2 is YFSETQ. This CDR3 region has 17 residues. V dropped 1 base and J dropped 5; count of bases not matched to a gene: 13.

The chain uses TRBV5-5 and TRBJ1-5; 7 positions agree with TRBD1. This CDR3 region has 14 residues. Germline assignment: CDR1 SGHKS and CDR2 YYEKEE (reference sequence). The junction had 5 bases not matched to a gene; V was cut back by 3 bases and J by 5 bases. The chain's CDR3 is CASSSQGYDQPQHF. The CDR3 nucleotides read TGTGCCAGCAGCTCACAGGGGTACGATCAGCCCCAGCATTTT.

The rearrangement joins TRBV5-6 to TRBJ1-5, with D tentatively TRBD1 (5 bases). Germline CDR1 is SGHDT and CDR2 is YYEEEE. With 0 bases removed from V and 3 bases from J, the gap between germline ends came to 10 bases. This CDR3 has 15 amino acids. CDR3: CASSLAAGLNQPQHF. CDR3 in DNA: TGTGCCAGCAGCTTGGCCGCGGGGCTCAATCAGCCCCAGCATTTT.

The J gene is TRBJ2-7, the V gene TRBV25-1; weak D call: TRBD1 (6 bases). Germline loops: CDR1 MGHDK, CDR2 SYGVNS. This CDR3 spans 14 amino acids. Trimming stripped 4 bases from V and 6 bases from J, with 16 bases between. The CDR3 nucleotides are TGTGCCAGCAGTGGTTATATGACAGGCAGCGAGCAGTACTTC. Residues: CASSGYMTGSEQYF.

The chain combines TRBV6-5 with TRBJ1-5, with D uncertain. V was cut by 8 bases and J by 4 bases, with 9 bases left in between. This CDR3 has 12 amino acids. Germline V CDR1 and CDR2: MNHEY, SVGAGI. The CDR3 DNA sequence: TGTGCCAGCCGCGCTCCAAATCAGCCCCAGCATTTT. Amino acid sequence: CASRAPNQPQHF.

This clone turned up a few times. The V call is TRBV5-4, the J call TRBJ1-1, with TRBD1 identical over 8 bases. Per germline, CDR1 SGHNT and CDR2 YYREEE (reference sequence). J gave up 0 bases and V 4 bases, and 2 bases lay outside the gene matches. This CDR3 has 14 residues. CDR3 in DNA: TGTGCCAGCAGCAGGGACAGGATGAACACTGAAGCTTTCTTT. Its translation: CASSRDRMNTEAFF.

This clone has just one count. V gene TRBV10-3 combines with J gene TRBJ2-5, with D perhaps matching TRBD1 (6 bases). The germline V gene has CDR1 ENHRY and CDR2 SYGVKD. The CDR3 length is 14 residues. The V end lost 4 bases, the J end lost 2 bases, and 11 bases lay between the germline ends. DNA for the CDR3: TGTGCCATCAGTGCACAGGGAGCTCAAGAGACCCAGTACTTC. It is translated as CAISAQGAQETQYF.

This chain's CDR3 is CAWGTGALGQYF. Here the CDR3 DNA reads TGTGCCTGGGGGACAGGGGCCTTAGGGCAGTACTTC. The V and J genes are TRBV30 and TRBJ2-7; 10 bases agree with TRBD1. The length of the CDR3 is 12 residues. Trimming at V came to 5 bases and at J to 9 bases, leaving 7 bases not matched to a gene. Germline values: CDR1 GTSNPN, CDR2 SVGIG (reference sequence).

The chain combines TRBV27 with TRBJ1-1; D is unclear. Looked up from germline, CDR1 is MNHEY and CDR2 is SMNVEV (reference sequence). The CDR3 is 14 amino acids. V lost 10 bases to trimming and J lost 0 bases, with 15 bases between them. Here the CDR3 reads CATRVAGVNTEAFF. The CDR3 coding sequence is TGTGCCACCCGTGTTGCGGGAGTGAACACTGAAGCTTTCTTT.

This chain uses TRBV5-1 with TRBJ2-5; tentatively, D is TRBD1 (6 bases). Germline-derived CDR1 and CDR2 are SGHRS and YFSETQ. V shed 0 bases and J shed 7 bases, with 19 bases lying between them. The CDR3 totals 16 residues. The CDR3 sequence: CASSLDPRTVQGTQYF. Here the CDR3 DNA reads TGCGCCAGCAGCTTGGATCCCAGGACAGTTCAGGGGACCCAGTACTTC.

V is TRBV11-3 and J is TRBJ1-1, with no clear D. Deletions cut 5 bases from V and 1 base from J, with 11 bases between. The length of the CDR3 is 14 residues. Germline CDR1 SGHNT, CDR2 YENEEA. The CDR3 DNA sequence: TGTGCCAGCAGCCAAAGTCGGGGGAACACTGAAGCTTTCTTT. As protein: CASSQSRGNTEAFF.

J is TRBJ2-1 and V is TRBV7-9; D is possibly TRBD2 (6 bases). Germline-derived CDR1 and CDR2 are SEHNR and FQNEAQ (reference sequence). This CDR3 comprises 12 residues. Trimming took 2 bases from V and 15 from J, leaving 14 bases between them. CDR3 sequence (DNA): TGTGCCAGCAGCTTATCAATAGCGGTTCGGTTCTTC. This translates into CASSLSIAVRFF.

CDR3 residues: CASSFDRDAEAFF. The CDR3 DNA reads TGTGCCAGCAGCTTTGACAGGGACGCTGAAGCTTTCTTT. The V and J genes are TRBV5-4 and TRBJ1-1; TRBD1 matches 7 bases. V was clipped by 2 bases and J by 6 bases; unmatched bases: 4. Per the germline V gene, CDR1 is SGHNT and CDR2 is YYREEE (reference sequence). This CDR3 comprises 13 residues.

The rearrangement links TRBV4-1 to TRBJ2-2; 7 bases fit TRBD2. V shed 0 bases, J shed 5 bases, and the junction held 3 bases outside the gene matches. The germline V gene has CDR1 MGHRA and CDR2 YSYEKL. CDR3 size: 15 residues. CDR3 region: CASSQDHGGTGELFF. CDR3 nucleotide sequence: TGCGCCAGCAGCCAAGATCACGGGGGGACCGGGGAGCTGTTTTTT.